What follows are 24 T cell receptor beta chains derived from one specimen sequenced in a study of T-cell reconstitution after alpha-beta-depleted transplantation in children. Using unique molecular identifiers, the investigators prepared the TCRbeta library. Via MiXCR, TCRdb re-called the PCR reads, giving one row per CDR3 protein. The profile covers around 100,000 distinct CDR3 sequences, with approximately 8% appearing a single time and about 17% taken by the ten largest. Sample: PBMCs, taken before TCRalphabeta/CD19-depleted stem cell transplant. All receptors derive from a boy between 2 and 10 years old with acute lymphoblastic leukemia, due to receive a stem cell transplant.

This clonotype was counted at least ten times. The chain recombines TRBV5-1 with TRBJ1-1; perhaps TRBD1 as D (6 bases). Looked up from germline, CDR1 is SGHRS and CDR2 is YFSETQ. Trimming took off 5 bases at V and 4 bases at J, with 15 bases between the two ends. The CDR3 covers 14 residues. Here the CDR3 DNA reads TGCGCCAGCAGTAGTCCGGGCAGGGGCACTGAAGCTTTCTTT. It specifies CASSSPGRGTEAFF. The variable domain in full, completed from reference TRBV5-1 and TRBJ1-1, reads KAGVTQTPRYLIKTRGQQVTLSCSPISGHRSVSWYQQTPGQGLQFLFEYFSETQRNKGNFPGRFSGRQFSNSRSEMNVSTLELGDSALYLCASSSPGRGTEAFFGQGTRLTVV.

The chain uses TRBV7-9 and TRBJ2-7, with 10 bases identical to TRBD1. V dropped 3 bases and J dropped 3; count of bases not matched to a gene: 2. Germline CDR1 and CDR2: SEHNR and FQNEAQ (reference sequence). The CDR3 length is 14 residues. CDR3 nucleotides: TGTGCCAGCAGCTTGGGACAGGGGTTCTACGAGCAGTACTTC. Protein: CASSLGQGFYEQYF.

This clonotype has a handful of counts. The chain is built from TRBV12-3 or TRBV12-4 and TRBJ1-1; D call uncertain. The CDR3 covers 15 residues. V gave up 3 bases and J gave up 11 bases, with 22 bases separating them. CDR3: CASSFPVPQPGKAFF. DNA of the CDR3: TGTGCCAGCAGTTTTCCCGTCCCCCAGCCGGGCAAGGCTTTCTTT.

CDR3 DNA sequence: TGCGCCAGCAGCGTCTCGGGACAGGGCTACAATGAGCAGTTCTTC. This codes for CASSVSGQGYNEQFF. The chain links TRBV5-1 to TRBJ2-1; 9 nucleotides match TRBD1. The CDR3 contains 15 residues. The trim removed 4 bases at V and 3 bases at J, leaving 5 bases unmatched. Germline loops: CDR1 SGHRS, CDR2 YFSETQ. Drawing the rest from reference TRBV5-1 and TRBJ2-1, the complete variable domain is KAGVTQTPRYLIKTRGQQVTLSCSPISGHRSVSWYQQTPGQGLQFLFEYFSETQRNKGNFPGRFSGRQFSNSRSEMNVSTLELGDSALYLCASSVSGQGYNEQFFGPGTRLTVL.

This clonotype was counted at least ten times. The chain is built from TRBV14 and TRBJ2-7; TRBD1 or TRBD2 may be the D gene (5 bases each). The CDR3 has 18 residues. Germline-derived CDR1 and CDR2 are SGHDN and FVKESK. V lost 3 bases, J lost 5 bases, and 26 bases lay in between. Here the CDR3 DNA reads TGTGCCAGCAGCCACCGAAGGGACCCCTGGGCCAAATCCGACGAGCAGTACTTC. It codes for CASSHRRDPWAKSDEQYF.

This clonotype was seen at least ten times. V gene TRBV12-3 or TRBV12-4 combines with J gene TRBJ1-3, with D maybe TRBD1 (6 bases). V was pared by 6 bases and J by 0 bases, with 15 bases between. CDR3 length: 16 amino acids. CDR3 sequence reads: CASRKGRDTSGNTIYF. Here the CDR3 DNA reads TGTGCCAGCAGGAAAGGCCGGGACACCTCTGGAAACACCATATATTTT.

This clonotype has ten or more counts. The chain employs TRBV12-3 or TRBV12-4 and TRBJ2-1; D gene uncertain. The V and J ends lost 7 bases and 3 bases respectively, with 7 bases between them. The CDR3 has 12 residues. The CDR3 DNA sequence: TGTGCCAGCACCGCGGACTACAATGAGCAGTTCTTC. Translating it yields CASTADYNEQFF.

Here the CDR3 DNA reads TGTGCCAGCAGTCCCGTAACCAGGGTATTCAAGAACACTGAAGCTTTCTTT. Protein sequence: CASSPVTRVFKNTEAFF. The chain joins TRBV2 to TRBJ1-1; possible D gene TRBD1, 5 bases. The CDR3 has 17 amino acids. Trimming removed 5 bases at V and 1 base at J, with 20 bases between. Germline-derived CDR1 and CDR2 are SNHLY and FYNNEI. Supplemented by reference TRBV2 and TRBJ1-1, the full variable domain reads EPEVTQTPSHQVTQMGQEVILRCVPISNHLYFYWYRQILGQKVEFLVSFYNNEISEKSEIFDDQFSVERPDGSNFTLKIRSTKLEDSAMYFCASSPVTRVFKNTEAFFGQGTRLTVV.

The chain is built from TRBV5-1 and TRBJ1-1, with D perhaps TRBD1 (5 bases). Germline lookup yields CDR1 SGHRS and CDR2 YFSETQ. Trimming left V 5 bases short and J 4 bases short, with 21 bases between. This CDR3 region has 16 residues. The CDR3 nucleotides read TGCGCCAGCAGAGGGCTCCCGGGACCCAGGAGCACTGAAGCTTTCTTT. Its protein is CASRGLPGPRSTEAFF.

This clonotype was counted at least ten times. This sequence joins TRBV5-1 and TRBJ2-3, with D possibly matching TRBD2 (5 bases). CDR1 is SGHRS and CDR2 is YFSETQ in the germline V gene. Trimming removed 4 bases from V and 3 bases from J, with 12 bases in between. The CDR3 sequence is 14 residues long. The CDR3 loop is CASSLTRKTDTQYF. Here the CDR3 DNA reads TGCGCCAGCAGCCTAACTAGAAAAACAGATACGCAGTATTTT.

This clonotype was seen a few times. The rearrangement links TRBV10-3 to TRBJ1-6; 10 positions match TRBD1. V lost 5 bases to trimming and J lost 10 bases; unmatched junction nucleotides: 5. Germline V gene sequence: CDR1 ENHRY, CDR2 SYGVKD. The CDR3 contains 14 residues. The CDR3 is CAISSGTGESPLHF. CDR3 nucleotide sequence: TGTGCCATCAGTTCCGGGACAGGGGAATCACCCCTCCACTTT.

This clonotype was observed many times. The chain carries TRBV5-1 and TRBJ1-1, with D maybe TRBD1 (5 bases). This CDR3 has 14 amino acids. Trimming cost V 4 bases and J 5 bases, with 15 bases left between them. Germline V lookup: CDR1 SGHRS, CDR2 YFSETQ. The CDR3 loop reads CASSPDGGRTEAFF. The CDR3 nucleotides are TGCGCCAGCAGCCCCGACGGGGGGAGGACTGAAGCTTTCTTT.

This clonotype showed up just a few times. This chain uses TRBV2 with TRBJ2-1; D may correspond to TRBD1 or TRBD2 (5 bases each). The CDR3 runs 14 residues. The germline V and J ends were trimmed by 1 base and 2 bases, with 6 bases remaining between them. Germline CDR1 SNHLY, CDR2 FYNNEI. The CDR3 reads CASSEGGTYNEQFF. CDR3 DNA: TGTGCCAGCAGTGAAGGGGGGACCTACAATGAGCAGTTCTTC.

The rearrangement uses TRBV29-1 and TRBJ2-1; TRBD2 might be the D (5 bases). Trimming removed 8 bases from V and 0 bases from J, with 20 bases in between. Germline V lookup: CDR1 SQVTM, CDR2 ANQGSEA. The CDR3 spans 16 residues. CDR3: CSSKSAGRSSYNEQFF. Here the CDR3 DNA reads TGCAGCTCGAAGAGCGCGGGCCGGAGCTCCTACAATGAGCAGTTCTTC.

The table lists this clonotype with a few counts. The chain carries TRBV6-5 and TRBJ1-2; D gene unclear. CDR3 length: 12 residues. Per the germline V gene, CDR1 is MNHEY and CDR2 is SVGAGI. Trimming removed 4 bases from V and 5 bases from J, with 8 bases in between. CDR3 residues: CASSSVGYGYTF. CDR3 nucleotide sequence: TGTGCCAGCAGTTCAGTAGGGTATGGCTACACCTTC.

The chain recombines TRBV27 with TRBJ1-1; D not certain. The germline CDR1 and CDR2 sequences are MNHEY and SMNVEV (reference sequence). Trimming removed 6 bases at V and 2 bases at J, with 16 bases between. The CDR3 length is 15 residues. The CDR3 DNA reads as TGTGCCAGCAGACCTCAGTTCGCGGGTAACACTGAAGCTTTCTTT. It codes for CASRPQFAGNTEAFF.

The rearrangement joins TRBV4-1 to TRBJ2-2; D not certain. CDR1 MGHRA and CDR2 YSYEKL come from the germline V gene. V was cut by 0 bases and J by 8 bases, with 10 bases left in between. The CDR3 loop spans 14 amino acids. CDR3 sequence reads: CASSQDLGIGELFF. CDR3 in DNA: TGCGCCAGCAGCCAAGATTTGGGGATTGGGGAGCTGTTTTTT.

The sample holds a few counts of this clonotype. V usage is TRBV10-2 and J usage is TRBJ2-1, with 7 bases that match TRBD1. The germline gives CDR1 WSHSY, CDR2 SAAADI. Trimming took 4 bases from V and 7 from J; bases not matched to a gene: 16. This CDR3 is 17 amino acids long. In DNA form, the CDR3 reads TGCGCCAGCAGTGGAGGGCGACAGGGTCAATCGTGGAATGAGCAGTTCTTC. Translating it yields CASSGGRQGQSWNEQFF.

V gene TRBV5-1 combines with J gene TRBJ2-1; D unresolved. V was clipped by 3 bases and J by 8 bases, with 9 bases between them. The CDR3 covers 12 residues. Germline V gene lookup returns CDR1 SGHRS and CDR2 YFSETQ. CDR3: CASSSSADEQFF. In DNA form, the CDR3 reads TGCGCCAGCAGCTCGAGCGCCGATGAGCAGTTCTTC.

V and J are TRBV20-1 and TRBJ2-3; perhaps TRBD1 as D (5 bases). Trimming left V 1 base short and J 5 bases short, with 16 bases between. The CDR3 runs to 15 residues. CDR1 DFQATT and CDR2 SNEGSKA come from the germline V gene (reference sequence). In nucleotides, the CDR3 is TGCAGTGCTAGAGCACGAAGGGGCACCATAGATACGCAGTATTTT. Amino acid sequence: CSARARRGTIDTQYF.

Remarks on this clonotype: Germline and junction disagree at one end, which may indicate a read error. This chain connects TRBV19 to TRBJ2-2; D remains unclear. The germline V gene encodes CDR1 LNHDA and CDR2 SQIVND (reference sequence). This CDR3 has 15 amino acids. In DNA, the CDR3 is TGTTCCAGCAGGAACAGACCCGCGAACACCGGGGAGCTGTTTTTT. Its translation is CSSRNRPANTGELFF.

This clonotype was detected many times. This chain links TRBV10-3 with TRBJ2-7, with D possibly being TRBD1 (5 bases). The germline gives CDR1 ENHRY, CDR2 SYGVKD. Trimming removed 7 bases from V and 1 base from J, with 11 bases in between. The CDR3 covers 13 residues. CDR3 in DNA: TGTGCCATCAAATCAGGGCATTCCTACGAGCAGTACTTC. It is translated as CAIKSGHSYEQYF.

The rearrangement links TRBV5-6 to TRBJ2-1; 12 bases line up with TRBD2. Germline V lookup: CDR1 SGHDT, CDR2 YYEEEE. The CDR3 spans 16 residues. With V trimmed by 4 bases and J by 3 bases, 5 bases remained unmatched. The CDR3 spells CASSAPSGGGYNEQFF. The CDR3 nucleotides read TGTGCCAGCAGCGCACCTAGCGGGGGGGGCTACAATGAGCAGTTCTTC.

This sequence joins TRBV20-1 and TRBJ2-1; D is unresolved. V shed 0 bases and J shed 3 bases, with 15 bases lying between them. CDR3 size: 16 residues. CDR1 is DFQATT, CDR2 SNEGSKA, per germline (reference sequence). This CDR3 is CSARDRVAVNYNEQFF. The CDR3, as DNA: TGCAGTGCTAGAGATCGAGTAGCAGTTAACTACAATGAGCAGTTCTTC.